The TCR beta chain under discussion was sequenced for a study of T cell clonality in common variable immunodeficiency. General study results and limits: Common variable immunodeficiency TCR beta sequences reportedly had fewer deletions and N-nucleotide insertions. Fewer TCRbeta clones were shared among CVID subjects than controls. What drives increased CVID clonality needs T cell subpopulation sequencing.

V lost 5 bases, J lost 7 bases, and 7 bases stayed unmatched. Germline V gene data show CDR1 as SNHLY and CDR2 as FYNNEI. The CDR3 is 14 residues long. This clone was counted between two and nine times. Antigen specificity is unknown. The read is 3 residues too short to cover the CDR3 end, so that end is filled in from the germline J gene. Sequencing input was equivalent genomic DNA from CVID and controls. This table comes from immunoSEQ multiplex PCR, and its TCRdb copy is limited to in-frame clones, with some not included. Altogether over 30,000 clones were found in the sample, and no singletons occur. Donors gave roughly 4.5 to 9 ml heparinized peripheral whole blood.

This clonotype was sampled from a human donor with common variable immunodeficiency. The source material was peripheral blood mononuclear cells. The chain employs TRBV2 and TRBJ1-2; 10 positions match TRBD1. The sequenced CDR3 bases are TGTGCCAGCAGTCCCGGGACAGGGGCCCCTGGC. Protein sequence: CASSPGTGAPG. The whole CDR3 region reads CASSPGTGAPGYTF.